This T cell receptor (beta chain) was profiled in a study of cytomegalovirus exposure and HLA in healthy donors. This PCR relied on a set of 60 Vbeta primers and 13 Jbeta primers. This table comes from immunoSEQ multiplex PCR, and its TCRdb copy is limited to in-frame clones, with some not included. The repertoire holds 210,000 or so clones, with around 80% as singletons. With respect to this clone: The antigen is not known.

CDR3 length equals 16 residues. CDR1 is SEHNR, CDR2 FQNEAQ, per germline (reference sequence). Trimming cost V 5 bases and J 5 bases; bases outside gene matches: 13. Study results and caveats: A link between a missense DCLRE1C variant and TCR beta V- and J-gene trimming emerged from a later analysis. The listing of 150 or so TCR beta chains classed them as cytomegalovirus-associated.

The sequence derives from a boy aged 10-17 years in good health and CMV-seronegative. J is TRBJ2-5 and V is TRBV7-9; 8 bases align to TRBD1. Material: PBMCs. CDR3 bases: TGTGCCAGCAGCAACAAACAGGGGGTGATGAAGGAGACCCAGTACTTC. Translating it yields CASSNKQGVMKETQYF.